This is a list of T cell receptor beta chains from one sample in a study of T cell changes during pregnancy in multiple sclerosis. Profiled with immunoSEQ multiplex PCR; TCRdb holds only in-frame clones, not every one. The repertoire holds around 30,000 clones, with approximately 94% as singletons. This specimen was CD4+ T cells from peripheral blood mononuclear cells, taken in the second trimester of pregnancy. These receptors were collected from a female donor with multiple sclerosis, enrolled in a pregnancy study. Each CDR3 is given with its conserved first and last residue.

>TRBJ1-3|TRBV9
CASSVGTGGGNTIYF
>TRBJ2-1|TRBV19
CASSQLAGSYNEQFF
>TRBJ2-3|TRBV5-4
CASSLVGRLRGRQDTQYF
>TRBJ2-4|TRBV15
CATGTKGLAGPKNIQYF
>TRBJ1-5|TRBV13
CASSLGGSNQPQHF
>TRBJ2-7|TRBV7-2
CASSLGGTSGYEQYF
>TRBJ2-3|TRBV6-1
CASSGGSTGGDTQYF
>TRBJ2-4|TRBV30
CAWAGQGVTKNIQYF
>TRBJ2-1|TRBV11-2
CASRLLSGRKSNEQFF
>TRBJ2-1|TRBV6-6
CASSYPAGGGSNEQFF
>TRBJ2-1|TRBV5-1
CASSLEGVPYNEQFF
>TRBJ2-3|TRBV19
CASSIAGAGADTQYF
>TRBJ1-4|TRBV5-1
CASSRTGGSNEKLFF
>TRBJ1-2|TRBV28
CASSFPQGPYGYTF
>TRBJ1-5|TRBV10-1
CASTSDRAYNQPQHF
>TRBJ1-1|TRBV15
CATSRLQGARTNTEAFF
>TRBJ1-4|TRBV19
CASSIGGAVNEKLFF
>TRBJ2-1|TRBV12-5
CASGLGTSRTSVYNEQFF
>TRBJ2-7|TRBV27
CASSKFPGGASEQYF
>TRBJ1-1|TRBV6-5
CASRQQGRNTEAFF
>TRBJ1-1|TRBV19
CASRGDRNTEAFF
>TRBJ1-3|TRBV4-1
CASSQATRDRGNTIYF
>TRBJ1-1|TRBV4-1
CASSQDTGIRNTEAFF
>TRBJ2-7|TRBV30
CAWSATLVGEQYF
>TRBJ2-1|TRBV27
CASSPSGQGMYNEQFF
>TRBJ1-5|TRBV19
CASSIQGNGNQPQHF
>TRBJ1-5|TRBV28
CASSRQGVSQPQHF
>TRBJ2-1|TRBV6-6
CASSYSGTSGSYEQFF
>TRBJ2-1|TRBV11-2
CASSYVAGNTQFF
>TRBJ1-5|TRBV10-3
CAISESPLEGHRGNQPQHF
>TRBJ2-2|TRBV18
CASTGQATGELFF
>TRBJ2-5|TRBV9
CASSAQPTRPGLAGQETQYF
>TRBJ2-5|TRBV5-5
CASSQIVGTAQETQYF
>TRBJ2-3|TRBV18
CASSPLVDTQYF
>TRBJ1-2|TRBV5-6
CASRRKGQGSSGYTF
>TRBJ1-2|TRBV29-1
CSVGTGDYGYTF
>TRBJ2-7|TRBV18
CASSPGLAGDEQYF
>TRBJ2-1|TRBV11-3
CASSDGTSGSYNEQFF
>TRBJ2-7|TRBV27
CASSVRQGPSYEQYF
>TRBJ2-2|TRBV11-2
CASSLNIQGATGELFF
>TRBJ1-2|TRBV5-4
CASSLPRGLYGYTF
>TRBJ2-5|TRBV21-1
CASIGGGIGIQETQYF
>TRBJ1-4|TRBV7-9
CASSLVSGTTNEKLFF
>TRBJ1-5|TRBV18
CASSPESGNQPQHF
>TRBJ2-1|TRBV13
CASSQKLPGQGQNEQFF
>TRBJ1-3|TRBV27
CATAANFGNTIYF